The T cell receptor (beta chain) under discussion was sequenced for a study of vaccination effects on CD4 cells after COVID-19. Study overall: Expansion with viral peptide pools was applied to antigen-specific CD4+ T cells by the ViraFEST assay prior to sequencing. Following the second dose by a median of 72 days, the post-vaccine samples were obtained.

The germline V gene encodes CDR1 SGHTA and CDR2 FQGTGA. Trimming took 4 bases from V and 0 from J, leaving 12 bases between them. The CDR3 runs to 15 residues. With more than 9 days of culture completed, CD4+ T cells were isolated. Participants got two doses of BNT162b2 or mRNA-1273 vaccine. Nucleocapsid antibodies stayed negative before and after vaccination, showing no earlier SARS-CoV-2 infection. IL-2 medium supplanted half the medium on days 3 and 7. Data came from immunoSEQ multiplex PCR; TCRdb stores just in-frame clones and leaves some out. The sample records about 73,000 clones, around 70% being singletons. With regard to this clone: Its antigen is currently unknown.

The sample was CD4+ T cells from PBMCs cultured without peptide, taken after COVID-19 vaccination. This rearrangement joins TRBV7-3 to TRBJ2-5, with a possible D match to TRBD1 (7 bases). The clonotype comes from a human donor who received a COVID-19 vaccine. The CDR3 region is CASSSQGGYQETQYF. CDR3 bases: TGTGCCAGCAGCTCCCAGGGGGGATACCAAGAGACCCAGTACTTC.